Following are 24 T cell receptor beta chains from one sample sequenced in a study of cytomegalovirus exposure and HLA in healthy donors. The PCR ran on 60 Vbeta and 13 Jbeta primers. Sequenced by immunoSEQ multiplex PCR; TCRdb stores in-frame clones only, minus some. The table has 150,000 to 250,000 clones, more than 75% seen once; the top ten hold 6.5%. The material sequenced was PBMCs. These receptors all stem from a woman between 50 and 59 years old in good health and CMV-seropositive.

This sequence joins TRBV25-1 and TRBJ2-5; tentative D call: TRBD2 (6 bases). Trimming stripped 6 bases from V and 5 bases from J, with 19 bases between. Germline assignment: CDR1 MGHDK and CDR2 SYGVNS. The CDR3 is 15 residues long. The CDR3 loop reads CASRSSAGTDETQYF. CDR3 coding DNA: TGTGCCAGCAGGTCGTCCGCCGGGACTGATGAGACCCAGTACTTC.

J is TRBJ1-5 and V is TRBV28; 10 bases agree with TRBD1. Germline V lookup: CDR1 MDHEN, CDR2 SYDVKM. With V trimmed by 5 bases and J by 4 bases, 17 bases remained unmatched. This CDR3 has 19 amino acids. The CDR3 sequence: CASSPTGGAGLGLNQPQHF. The CDR3 region has the DNA TGTGCCAGCAGTCCGACAGGGGGCGCGGGATTGGGGCTTAATCAGCCCCAGCATTTT.

The rearrangement links TRBV25-1 to TRBJ1-1; D call uncertain. Per germline, CDR1 MGHDK and CDR2 SYGVNS. V was cut by 1 base and J by 1 base, with 7 bases left in between. The CDR3 loop spans 14 amino acids. For the CDR3, the DNA is TGTGCCAGCAGTGAATGGGCAGGGAACACTGAAGCTTTCTTT. As protein: CASSEWAGNTEAFF.

This chain joins TRBV6-1 and TRBJ2-7, with 11 bases fitting TRBD2. The length of the CDR3 is 14 residues. Germline-derived CDR1 and CDR2 are MNHNS and SASEGT. The V segment lost 7 bases and the J segment 2 bases; nucleotides outside the gene matches: 4. The CDR3, as DNA: TGTGCCAGCAAGGCGACTAGCGGGACCTACGAGCAGTACTTC. It is translated as CASKATSGTYEQYF.

This sequence joins TRBV6-5 and TRBJ1-5; 11 bases map to TRBD1. The V and J ends lost 2 bases and 3 bases, in that order; junction bases with no gene match: 3. The CDR3 length is 16 residues. The germline CDR1 and CDR2 sequences are MNHEY and SVGAGI. CDR3 nucleotides: TGTGCCAGCAGTTACGGGACAGGGGGTTTCAATCAGCCCCAGCATTTT. This gives the protein CASSYGTGGFNQPQHF.

V and J are TRBV30 and TRBJ2-7; D might be TRBD2 (5 bases). This CDR3 has 13 amino acids. Germline CDR1 GTSNPN, CDR2 SVGIG (reference sequence). Trimming took off 2 bases at V and 5 bases at J, with 13 bases between the two ends. The CDR3 nucleotides read TGTGCCTGGAGTTATCAGCAGCGGAACGAGCAGTACTTC. It specifies CAWSYQQRNEQYF.

The chain combines TRBV6-5 with TRBJ2-7; weak D call: TRBD2 (6 bases). This CDR3 is built from 14 residues. Germline V CDR1 and CDR2: MNHEY, SVGAGI. Trimming shortened V by 7 bases and J by 1 base, and 14 bases separated the two germline ends. The CDR3 DNA reads TGTGCCAGCAAGAGGTCTAGCGAATCCTACGAGCAGTACTTC. Protein sequence: CASKRSSESYEQYF.

The V and J genes are TRBV28 and TRBJ1-2; possible D gene TRBD1, 5 bases. The V gene's germline CDR1 is MDHEN and CDR2 SYDVKM. V lost 4 bases and J lost 4, with 10 bases in between. The CDR3 has 13 residues. Here the CDR3 reads CASSSSGIYGYTF. The CDR3 DNA follows: TGTGCCAGCAGTTCGTCAGGGATCTATGGCTACACCTTC.

The V call is TRBV11-3, the J call TRBJ2-5; the D gene is possibly TRBD1 (6 bases). The V and J ends lost 4 bases and 4 bases respectively, with 10 bases between them. This CDR3 has 13 residues. CDR1 is SGHNT and CDR2 is YENEEA in the germline V gene. The DNA for the CDR3 is TGTGCCAGCAGCTCCGGACAGAGAGAGACCCAGTACTTC. Translating it yields CASSSGQRETQYF. The full variable domain, rest sourced from reference TRBV11-3 and TRBJ2-5, is EAGVVQSPRYKIIEKKQPVAFWCNPISGHNTLYWYLQNLGQGPELLIRYENEEAVDDSQLPKDRFSAERLKGVDSTLKIQPAELGDSAVYLCASSSGQRETQYFGPGTRLLVL.

The rearrangement links TRBV7-9 to TRBJ1-2, with D maybe TRBD1 (6 bases). CDR1 SEHNR and CDR2 FQNEAQ come from the germline V gene (reference sequence). V shed 1 base and J shed 4 bases, with 16 bases lying between them. The CDR3 sequence is 16 residues long. In nucleotides, the CDR3 is TGTGCCAGCAGCTTAGGGCAGGGGCGCATCATCTATGGCTACACCTTC. Translating it yields CASSLGQGRIIYGYTF.

The chain carries TRBV6-1 and TRBJ2-2; 9 positions match TRBD2. The CDR3 loop spans 14 amino acids. CDR1 and CDR2 (germline): MNHNS, SASEGT. After removal of 11 bases from V and 0 bases from J, the junction contained 4 bases not matched to a gene. The CDR3 DNA sequence: TGTGCCGGGCTAGCGGGGACGAACACCGGGGAGCTGTTTTTT. It encodes CAGLAGTNTGELFF.

The V gene is TRBV7-9, the J gene TRBJ2-1; 9 bases map to TRBD1. Trimming took 6 bases from V and 5 from J; bases not matched to a gene: 14. CDR1 and CDR2 (germline): SEHNR, FQNEAQ (reference sequence). The CDR3 length is 17 residues. The CDR3 here is CASRPTPQGANNNEQFF. CDR3 DNA: TGTGCCAGCAGACCTACCCCACAGGGGGCTAATAACAATGAGCAGTTCTTC.

V usage is TRBV19 and J usage is TRBJ1-2; D is unclear. Germline loops: CDR1 LNHDA, CDR2 SQIVND (reference sequence). The CDR3 is 11 residues long. Trimming shortened V by 10 bases and J by 4 bases, and 10 bases separated the two germline ends. The CDR3 DNA is TGTGCCACCCGGGTCGTCTATGGCTACACCTTC. Encoded protein: CATRVVYGYTF.

V is TRBV2 and J is TRBJ2-7; D is unresolved. With 7 bases removed from V and 3 bases from J, the gap between germline ends came to 13 bases. The germline V gene encodes CDR1 SNHLY and CDR2 FYNNEI. The CDR3 runs 13 residues. The CDR3 spells CASTPRKIYEQYF. CDR3 sequence (DNA): TGTGCCAGCACCCCGAGGAAGATCTACGAGCAGTACTTC.

The genes are TRBV27 and TRBJ2-5; TRBD2 is a possible D gene (6 bases). With 7 bases removed from V and 7 bases from J, the gap between germline ends came to 19 bases. This CDR3 comprises 14 residues. Looked up from germline, CDR1 is MNHEY and CDR2 is SMNVEV (reference sequence). The CDR3 coding sequence is TGTGCCAGCACCCCTAGCGTAACAAAGGGGACCCAGTACTTC. The encoded protein is CASTPSVTKGTQYF.

The chain recombines TRBV15 with TRBJ2-7; 8 bases are a match to TRBD2. Germline CDR1 and CDR2: LNHNV and YYDKDF (reference sequence). The CDR3 spans 15 residues. V gave up 4 bases and J gave up 4 bases; unmatched junction bases: 9. CDR3 in amino acids: CATSTPGTRTYEQYF. CDR3 DNA sequence: TGTGCCACCAGCACCCCCGGGACTAGAACTTACGAGCAGTACTTC.

The chain recombines TRBV19 with TRBJ1-2; 8 bases match TRBD1. Trimming at V came to 9 bases and at J to 4 bases, leaving 10 bases not matched to a gene. CDR1 LNHDA and CDR2 SQIVND come from the germline V gene (reference sequence). The length of the CDR3 is 14 residues. The CDR3 sequence is CASDGTGDTYGYTF. The CDR3 bases are TGTGCCAGCGATGGGACAGGTGATACCTATGGCTACACCTTC.

This sequence joins TRBV2 and TRBJ1-1; 11 positions match TRBD1. V dropped 3 bases and J dropped 6; count of bases not matched to a gene: 6. In germline, CDR1 is SNHLY, CDR2 FYNNEI. This CDR3 is built from 15 residues. The CDR3 is CASSEGQGEIAEAFF. CDR3 coding DNA: TGTGCCAGCAGTGAGGGACAGGGGGAAATCGCTGAAGCTTTCTTT.

This chain joins TRBV28 and TRBJ1-5, with TRBD1 matching over 10 bases. The CDR3 consists of 17 residues. CDR1 and CDR2 (germline): MDHEN, SYDVKM. V gave up 4 bases and J gave up 3 bases; unmatched junction bases: 9. The CDR3 loop is CASSSPGQGMHNQPQHF. The DNA for the CDR3 is TGTGCCAGCAGTTCCCCGGGACAGGGGATGCACAATCAGCCCCAGCATTTT. The complete variable domain, with remaining parts taken from reference TRBV28 and TRBJ1-5, reads DVKVTQSSRYLVKRTGEKVFLECVQDMDHENMFWYRQDPGLGLRLIYFSYDVKMKEKGDIPEGYSVSREKKERFSLILESASTNQTSMYLCASSSPGQGMHNQPQHFGDGTRLSIL.

The chain carries TRBV5-1 and TRBJ2-7; TRBD1 might be the D (6 bases). Between the trimmed V and J ends, which lost 4 bases and 6 bases, there was a span of 20 bases. The CDR3 sequence is 15 residues long. The germline gives CDR1 SGHRS, CDR2 YFSETQ. The DNA of the CDR3 is TGCGCCAGCAGCCCATTGGAAGGCTACAGGGTCGAGCAGTACTTC. Translating it yields CASSPLEGYRVEQYF.

This sequence joins TRBV11-2 and TRBJ1-1, with 7 bases aligning to TRBD1. This CDR3 has 14 residues. In germline, CDR1 is SGHAT, CDR2 FQNNGV. J gave up 1 base and V 4 bases, and 3 bases lay outside the gene matches. The CDR3 region is CASSSRTGNTEAFF. The CDR3 coding sequence is TGTGCCAGCAGCTCGAGGACAGGGAACACTGAAGCTTTCTTT.

The chain employs TRBV29-1 and TRBJ1-1; D is unresolved. V dropped 7 bases and J dropped 7 bases, with 13 bases sitting between them. The CDR3 sequence is 11 residues long. Germline V CDR1 and CDR2: SQVTM, ANQGSEA. The CDR3 DNA sequence: TGCAGCGCCAAGGACGGGGTTGAAGCTTTCTTT. Translating gives CSAKDGVEAFF.

The chain couples TRBV10-3 to TRBJ2-3, with 9 bases matching TRBD2. The germline V gene encodes CDR1 ENHRY and CDR2 SYGVKD. Trimming cost V 6 bases and J 3 bases; bases outside gene matches: 4. CDR3 length: 14 residues. The CDR3 nucleotides are TGTGCCATCAGGACTAGCGGAAATACAGATACGCAGTATTTT. Translated: CAIRTSGNTDTQYF.

The J gene is TRBJ2-7, the V gene TRBV5-1, with D maybe TRBD1 (6 bases). From germline, CDR1 is SGHRS and CDR2 YFSETQ. This CDR3 has 14 residues. Trimming cost V 2 bases and J 5 bases, with 14 bases left between them. The CDR3 nucleotides read TGCGCCAGCAGCTTCACAGGGATTGCCCACGAGCAGTACTTC. Encoded protein: CASSFTGIAHEQYF.